Following are 8 T cell receptor beta chains from one sample sequenced in a study of cytomegalovirus exposure and HLA in healthy donors. Repertoires were generated with immunoSEQ multiplex PCR, while TCRdb's copy carries only in-frame clones and drops some. The table shows 230,000 or so clones, with 85% to 90% occurring only once. Sequencing input: PBMCs. The receptors were sampled from a woman aged 18-35 years in good health and CMV-seronegative.

The rearrangement uses TRBV6-1 and TRBJ2-3; no reliable D call. V lost 2 bases and J lost 2, with 17 bases in between. There are 17 residues in the CDR3. The germline V gene has CDR1 MNHNS and CDR2 SASEGT. The CDR3, as DNA: TGTGCCAGCAGTGAATTACCCCCCCACTTTTACACAGATACGCAGTATTTT. It translates to CASSELPPHFYTDTQYF.

This chain joins TRBV14 and TRBJ1-2, with 11 nucleotides matching TRBD1. The CDR3 spans 13 residues. The trim removed 4 bases at V and 8 bases at J, leaving 3 bases unmatched. Germline assignment: CDR1 SGHDN and CDR2 FVKESK. CDR3 in DNA: TGTGCCAGCAGCCGGGACAGGGGGAAAGGCTACACCTTC. Its protein product is CASSRDRGKGYTF.

With respect to this clone: In the same sample, other DNA sequences code for this CDR3. The V and J genes are TRBV20-1 and TRBJ2-7; D perhaps matches TRBD2 (5 bases). V lost 3 bases, J lost 4 bases, and 7 bases lay in between. The CDR3 runs 11 residues. CDR1 and CDR2 from the germline V gene are DFQATT and SNEGSKA (reference sequence). The CDR3 loop reads CSASSGYEQYF. DNA of the CDR3: TGCAGTGCTAGCTCGGGGTACGAGCAGTACTTC.

The chain links TRBV7-2 to TRBJ2-2; 8 bases line up with TRBD2. The germline V gene has CDR1 SGHTA and CDR2 FQGNSA. The CDR3 runs 15 residues. V trimming: 5 bases; J trimming: 0 bases; junction bases outside the gene matches: 2. Written as DNA, the CDR3 is TGTGCCAGCAGCGCGGGACTAGCGAACACCGGGGAGCTGTTTTTT. Protein: CASSAGLANTGELFF.

The chain joins TRBV30 to TRBJ1-4, with TRBD1 as a possible D gene (6 bases). V lost 0 bases and J 4 bases, leaving 12 bases between the germline ends. The CDR3 consists of 15 residues. The germline CDR1 and CDR2 sequences are GTSNPN and SVGIG (reference sequence). CDR3 sequence (DNA): TGTGCCTGGAGTGTTTACAGGGCCGATAATGAAAAACTGTTTTTT. Translating gives CAWSVYRADNEKLFF.

J is TRBJ2-7 and V is TRBV15, with 10 bases lining up with TRBD1. The CDR3 consists of 17 residues. In germline, CDR1 is LNHNV, CDR2 YYDKDF (reference sequence). The J segment lost 7 bases and the V segment lost 0 bases, leaving 12 bases of the junction unmatched. CDR3: CATSRELGGTGVGEQYF. CDR3 bases: TGTGCCACCAGCAGAGAACTGGGCGGGACAGGGGTTGGTGAGCAGTACTTC.

The chain joins TRBV4-3 to TRBJ2-2; D not certain. The germline V gene encodes CDR1 LGHNA and CDR2 YSLEER. The CDR3 has 14 amino acids. Deletions cut 0 bases from V and 0 bases from J, with 2 bases between. The CDR3 region is CASSQDTNTGELFF. The DNA of the CDR3 is TGCGCCAGCAGCCAAGATACGAACACCGGGGAGCTGTTTTTT.

The genes are TRBV4-2 and TRBJ2-2, with 11 bases aligning to TRBD2. Germline V CDR1 and CDR2: LGHNA, YNFKEQ. The CDR3 length is 18 residues. V shed 0 bases and J 4 bases; nucleotides not matched to a gene: 7. The CDR3 spells CASSQDSGRARGTGELFF. CDR3 DNA sequence: TGTGCCAGCAGCCAAGATAGCGGGAGGGCCCGTGGCACCGGGGAGCTGTTTTTT.